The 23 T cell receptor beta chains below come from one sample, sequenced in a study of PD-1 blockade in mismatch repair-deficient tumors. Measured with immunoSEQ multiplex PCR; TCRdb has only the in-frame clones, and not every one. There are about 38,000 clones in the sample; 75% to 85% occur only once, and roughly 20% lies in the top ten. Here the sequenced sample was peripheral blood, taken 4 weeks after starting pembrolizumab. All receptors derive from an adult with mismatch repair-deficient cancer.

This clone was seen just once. The CDR3 nucleotides are TGTGCCAGCAGCTCCCTGACACCGCCGGATACGCAGTATTTT. Protein product: CASSSLTPPDTQYF. The rearrangement links TRBV7-2 to TRBJ2-3, with no clear D. The CDR3 is made up of 14 amino acids. V was shortened by 4 bases and J by 6 bases, with 14 bases between the two germline ends. Germline CDR1 is SGHTA and CDR2 is FQGNSA.

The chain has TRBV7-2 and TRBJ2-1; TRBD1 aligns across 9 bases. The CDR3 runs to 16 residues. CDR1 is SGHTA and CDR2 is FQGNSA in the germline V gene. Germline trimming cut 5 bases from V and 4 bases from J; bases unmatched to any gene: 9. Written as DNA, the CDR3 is TGTGCCAGCAGCCCCTCCCGGGACAGGGCGTACAATGAGCAGTTCTTC. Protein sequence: CASSPSRDRAYNEQFF.

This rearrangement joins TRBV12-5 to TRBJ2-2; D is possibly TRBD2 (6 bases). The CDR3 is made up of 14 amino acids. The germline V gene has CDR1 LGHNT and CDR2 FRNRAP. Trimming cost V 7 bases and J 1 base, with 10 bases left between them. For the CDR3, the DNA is TGTGCTAGTGCCTTGGAGGGGAACACCGGGGAGCTGTTTTTT. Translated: CASALEGNTGELFF.

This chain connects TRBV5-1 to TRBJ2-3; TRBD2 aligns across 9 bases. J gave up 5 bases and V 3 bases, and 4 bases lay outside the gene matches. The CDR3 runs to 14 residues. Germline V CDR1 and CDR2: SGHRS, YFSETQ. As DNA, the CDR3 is TGCGCCAGCAGCTATGAGCGGGAGGAAGATACGCAGTATTTT. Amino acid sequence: CASSYEREEDTQYF.

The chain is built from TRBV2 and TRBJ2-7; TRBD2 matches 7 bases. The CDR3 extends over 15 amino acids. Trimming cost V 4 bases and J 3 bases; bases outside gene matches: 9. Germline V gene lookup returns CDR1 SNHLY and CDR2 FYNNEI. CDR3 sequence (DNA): TGTGCCAGCAGTGTTACCGGGAGGACCCACTACGAGCAGTACTTC. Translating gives CASSVTGRTHYEQYF.

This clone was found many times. The CDR3 protein is CASRPTGGGNTIYF. The CDR3 coding sequence is TGTGCCAGCCGGCCTACAGGGGGTGGAAACACCATATATTTT. V gene TRBV19 combines with J gene TRBJ1-3, with TRBD1 matching 8 bases. CDR1 and CDR2 from the germline V gene are LNHDA and SQIVND (reference sequence). The trim removed 9 bases at V and 3 bases at J, leaving 7 bases unmatched. The CDR3 totals 14 residues. Together with reference TRBV19 and TRBJ1-3, the CDR3 gives the full variable domain: DGGITQSPKYLFRKEGQNVTLSCEQNLNHDAMYWYRQDPGQGLRLIYYSQIVNDFQKGDIAEGYSVSREKKESFPLTVTSAQKNPTAFYLCASRPTGGGNTIYFGEGSWLTVV.

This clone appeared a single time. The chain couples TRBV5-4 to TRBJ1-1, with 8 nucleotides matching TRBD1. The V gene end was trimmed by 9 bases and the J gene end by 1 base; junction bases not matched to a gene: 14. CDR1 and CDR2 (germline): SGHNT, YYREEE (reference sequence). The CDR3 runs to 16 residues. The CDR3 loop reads CATGAKYRGKNTEAFF. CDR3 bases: TGTGCCACCGGTGCTAAGTACAGGGGGAAGAACACTGAAGCTTTCTTT.

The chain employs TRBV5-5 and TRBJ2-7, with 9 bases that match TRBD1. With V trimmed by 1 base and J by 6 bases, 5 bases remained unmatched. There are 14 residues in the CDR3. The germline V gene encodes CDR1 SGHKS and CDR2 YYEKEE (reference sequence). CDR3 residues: CASSLLTGGREQYF. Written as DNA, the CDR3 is TGTGCCAGCAGCTTGTTAACAGGGGGCCGCGAGCAGTACTTC. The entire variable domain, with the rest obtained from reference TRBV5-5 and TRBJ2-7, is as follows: DAGVTQSPTHLIKTRGQQVTLRCSPISGHKSVSWYQQVLGQGPQFIFQYYEKEERGRGNFPDRFSARQFPNYSSELNVNALLLGDSALYLCASSLLTGGREQYFGPGTRLTVT.

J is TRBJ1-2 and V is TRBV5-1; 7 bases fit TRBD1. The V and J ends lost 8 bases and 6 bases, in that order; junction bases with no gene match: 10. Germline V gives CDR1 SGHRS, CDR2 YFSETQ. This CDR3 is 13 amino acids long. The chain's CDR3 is CASSPQGWDGYTF. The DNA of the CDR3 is TGCGCCAGTTCCCCACAGGGGTGGGATGGCTACACCTTC.

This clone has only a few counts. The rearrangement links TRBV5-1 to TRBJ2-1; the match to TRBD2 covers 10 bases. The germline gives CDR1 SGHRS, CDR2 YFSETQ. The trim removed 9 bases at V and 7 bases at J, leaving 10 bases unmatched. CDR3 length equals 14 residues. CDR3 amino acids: CATSLLAGVNEQFF. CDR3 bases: TGCGCCACCTCGCTCCTAGCGGGAGTTAATGAGCAGTTCTTC.

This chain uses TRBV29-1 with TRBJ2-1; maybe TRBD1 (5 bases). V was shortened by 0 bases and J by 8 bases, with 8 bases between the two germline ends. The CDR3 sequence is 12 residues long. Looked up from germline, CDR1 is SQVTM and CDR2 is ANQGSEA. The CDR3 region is CSVEDLGDEQFF. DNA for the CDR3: TGCAGCGTTGAAGATCTAGGGGATGAGCAGTTCTTC.

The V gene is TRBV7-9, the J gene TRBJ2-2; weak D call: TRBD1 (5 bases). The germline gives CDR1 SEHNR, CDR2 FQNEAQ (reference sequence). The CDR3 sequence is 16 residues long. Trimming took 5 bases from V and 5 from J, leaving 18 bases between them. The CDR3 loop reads CASSDVQGIWTGELFF. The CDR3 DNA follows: TGTGCCAGCAGCGACGTCCAGGGAATCTGGACCGGGGAGCTGTTTTTT.

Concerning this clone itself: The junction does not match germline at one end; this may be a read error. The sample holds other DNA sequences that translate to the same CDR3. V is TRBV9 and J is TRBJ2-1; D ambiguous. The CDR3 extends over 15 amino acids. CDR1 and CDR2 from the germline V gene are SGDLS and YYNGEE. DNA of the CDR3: TGTGCCAGCAGCGTAGGGGGAAGGGCCTATAATGAGCAGTTCTTC. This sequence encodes CASSVGGRAYNEQFF.

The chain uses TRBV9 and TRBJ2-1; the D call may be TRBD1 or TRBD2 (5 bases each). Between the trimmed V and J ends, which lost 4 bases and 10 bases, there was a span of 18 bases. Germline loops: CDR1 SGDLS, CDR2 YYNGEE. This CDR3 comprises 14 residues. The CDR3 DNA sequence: TGTGCCAGCAGCAAAGAGGGGACGTGGGACGAGCAGTTCTTC. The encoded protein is CASSKEGTWDEQFF.

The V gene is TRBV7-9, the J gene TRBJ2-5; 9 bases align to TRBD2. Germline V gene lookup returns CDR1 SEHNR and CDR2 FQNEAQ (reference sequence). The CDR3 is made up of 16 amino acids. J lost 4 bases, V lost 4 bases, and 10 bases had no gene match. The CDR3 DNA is TGTGCCAGCAGCTCCGGACTAGCGAGAGGGGTAGAGACCCAGTACTTC. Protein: CASSSGLARGVETQYF. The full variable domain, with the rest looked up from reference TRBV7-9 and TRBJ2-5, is DTGVSQNPRHKITKRGQNVTFRCDPISEHNRLYWYRQTLGQGPEFLTYFQNEAQLEKSRLLSDRFSAERPKGSFSTLEIQRTEQGDSAMYLCASSSGLARGVETQYFGPGTRLLVL.

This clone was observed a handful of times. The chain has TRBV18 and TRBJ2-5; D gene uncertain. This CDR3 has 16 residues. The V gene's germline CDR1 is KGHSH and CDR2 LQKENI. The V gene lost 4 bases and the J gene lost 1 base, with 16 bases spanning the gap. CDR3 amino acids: CASSLNPDPGQETQYF. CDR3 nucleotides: TGTGCCAGCTCACTAAACCCGGATCCAGGCCAAGAGACCCAGTACTTC.

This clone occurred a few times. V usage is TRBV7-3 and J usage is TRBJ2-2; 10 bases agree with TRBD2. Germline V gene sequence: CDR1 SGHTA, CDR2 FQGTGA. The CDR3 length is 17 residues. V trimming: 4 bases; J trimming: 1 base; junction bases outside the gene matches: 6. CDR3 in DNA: TGTGCCAGCAGCTCACCGATAGCGGGAGGGAACACCGGGGAGCTGTTTTTT. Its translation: CASSSPIAGGNTGELFF. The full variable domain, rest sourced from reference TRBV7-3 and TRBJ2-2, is GAGVSQTPSNKVTEKGKYVELRCDPISGHTALYWYRQSLGQGPEFLIYFQGTGAADDSGLPNDRFFAVRPEGSVSTLKIQRTERGDSAVYLCASSSPIAGGNTGELFFGEGSRLTVL.

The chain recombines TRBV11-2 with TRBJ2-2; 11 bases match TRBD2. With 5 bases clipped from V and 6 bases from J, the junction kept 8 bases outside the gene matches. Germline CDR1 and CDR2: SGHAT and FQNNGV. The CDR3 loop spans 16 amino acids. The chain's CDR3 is CASSRISGRASGELFF. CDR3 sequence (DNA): TGTGCCAGCAGCCGTATTAGCGGGAGGGCCTCCGGGGAGCTGTTTTTT.

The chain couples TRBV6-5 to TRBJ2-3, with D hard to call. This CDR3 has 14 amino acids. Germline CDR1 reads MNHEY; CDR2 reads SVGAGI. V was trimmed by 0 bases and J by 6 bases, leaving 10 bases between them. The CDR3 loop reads CASSYSAFGDTQYF. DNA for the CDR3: TGTGCCAGCAGTTACTCGGCCTTCGGGGATACGCAGTATTTT.

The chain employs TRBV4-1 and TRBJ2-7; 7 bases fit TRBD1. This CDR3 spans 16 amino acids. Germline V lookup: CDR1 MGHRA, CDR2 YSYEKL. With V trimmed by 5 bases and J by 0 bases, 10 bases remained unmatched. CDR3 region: CASSINRGVPSYEQYF. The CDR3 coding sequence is TGCGCCAGCAGCATAAACAGGGGCGTCCCCTCCTACGAGCAGTACTTC.

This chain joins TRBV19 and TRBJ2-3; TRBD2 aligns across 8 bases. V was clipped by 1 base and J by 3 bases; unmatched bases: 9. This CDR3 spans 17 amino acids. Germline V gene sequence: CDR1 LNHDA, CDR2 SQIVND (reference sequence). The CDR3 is CASSIGRSGSTTDTQYF. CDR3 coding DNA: TGTGCCAGTAGTATAGGGCGGAGCGGGAGTACGACAGATACGCAGTATTTT.

DNA of the CDR3: TGTGCCAGCAGCTTGGAGAGTTGGCAGGACTCCTACGAGCAGTACTTC. This encodes CASSLESWQDSYEQYF. The chain employs TRBV5-6 and TRBJ2-7; D remains ambiguous. The CDR3 consists of 16 residues. Trimming stripped 0 bases from V and 0 bases from J, with 13 bases between. The germline V gene has CDR1 SGHDT and CDR2 YYEEEE.

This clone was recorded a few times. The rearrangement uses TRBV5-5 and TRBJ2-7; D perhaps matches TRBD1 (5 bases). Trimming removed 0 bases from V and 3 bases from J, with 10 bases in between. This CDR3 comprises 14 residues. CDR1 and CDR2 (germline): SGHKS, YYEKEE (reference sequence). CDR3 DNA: TGTGCCAGCAGCTTGGTGTCCCAGGGCTACGAGCAGTACTTC. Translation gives CASSLVSQGYEQYF.